Listed below are T cell receptor beta chains from one sample, sequenced in a study of CD8 T cells in Susac syndrome. Each CDR3 protein gets one entry after TCRdb re-called the immunoSEQ multiplex PCR reads with MiXCR. The table includes roughly 160,000 distinct CDR3 sequences, 95% to 96% detected once. The sequencing sample was made of CD4+ T cells from PBMCs. The receptors come from a human donor with Susac syndrome. Both conserved end residues are part of each CDR3. Each record gives: V gene, D gene, J gene, CDR3 DNA, CDR3 protein. The D gene is left open where the match is weak.

TRBV6-1	-	TRBJ2-6	TGTGCCAGCACTCCCACACGGAGTGGTGGGGCCAACGTCCTGACTTTC	CASTPTRSGGANVLTF
TRBV2	-	TRBJ2-4	TGTGCCAGCAGGGGACGGGAAAACATTCAGTACTTC	CASRGRENIQYF
TRBV7-9	TRBD1	TRBJ2-1	TGTGCCAGCAGCTCCCGACAGGGGGCTTACAATGAGCAGTTCTTC	CASSSRQGAYNEQFF
TRBV6-2/TRBV6-3	-	TRBJ1-1	TGTGCCAGCAGTCAACAGGGCACTGAAGCTTTCTTT	CASSQQGTEAFF
TRBV6-6	-	TRBJ1-5	TGTGCCAGCAGTTACTACAGGGACAATCAGCCCCAGCATTTT	CASSYYRDNQPQHF
TRBV28	-	TRBJ1-4	TGTGCCAGCAGTCTCGGGACAACTAATGAAAAACTGTTTTTT	CASSLGTTNEKLFF
TRBV5-1	TRBD2	TRBJ2-1	TGCGCCAGCAGCCTAGCGGCTAGCTCCTACAATGAGCAGTTCTTC	CASSLAASSYNEQFF
TRBV7-2	TRBD2	TRBJ2-2	TGTGCCAGCAGCTTAGTTCGGGGGGGCACCGGGGAGCTGTTTTTT	CASSLVRGGTGELFF
TRBV30	-	TRBJ1-2	TGTGCCTGGATGAAAGCTAACTATGGCTACACCTTC	CAWMKANYGYTF
TRBV7-9	-	TRBJ2-3	TGTGCCAGCAGCCCCGGGTGGAATACGCAGTATTTT	CASSPGWNTQYF
TRBV6-5	-	TRBJ1-6	TGTGCCAGCAGTGGGGGGCTAGAGAATTCACCCCTCCACTTT	CASSGGLENSPLHF
TRBV7-9	-	TRBJ2-5	TGTGCCAGCAGCTTGGGGAGACAGTCCTTGGGGGAGACCCAGTACTTC	CASSLGRQSLGETQYF
TRBV7-9	-	TRBJ2-1	TGTGCCAGCAGGTCTATGGTCGCCTCCCTCAATGAGCAGTTCTTC	CASRSMVASLNEQFF
TRBV20-1	-	TRBJ2-7	TGCAGTGCTGATAGCGTAACCTACGAGCAGTACTTC	CSADSVTYEQYF
TRBV29-1	-	TRBJ2-7	TGCAGCGTTGAAGTGAGGCGGGGCGAGCAGTACTTC	CSVEVRRGEQYF
TRBV5-1	-	TRBJ1-1	TGCGCCAGCAGCCCAAGCCAGACAGGTAGCATGGCTGAAGCTTTCTTT	CASSPSQTGSMAEAFF
TRBV7-3	-	TRBJ2-4	TGTGCCAGCAGCTTAACAGGGGATAACATTCAGTACTTC	CASSLTGDNIQYF
TRBV29-1	-	TRBJ2-5	TGCAGCGTTGCAATAGGGCTGGAGACCCAGTACTTC	CSVAIGLETQYF
TRBV12-3/TRBV12-4	-	TRBJ2-6	TGTGCCAGCAGTTTAGCTACCGGGTCTGGGGCCAACGTCCTGACTTTC	CASSLATGSGANVLTF